This T cell receptor (beta chain) was found in a study of graft-versus-host responses after intestinal transplantation. About the study: Each of the recipients got a multivisceral, liver-intestinal, or isolated intestinal transplant. Following induction with anti-thymocyte globulin, all recipients were given tacrolimus and steroids for two to three years. Study-wide findings and caveats: GvH clones appeared in recipient marrow, some first in ileum or blood. Some patients had graft-donor T cell macrochimerism. In their allografts, the ratios of graft-versus-host to host-versus-graft T cell clones were high.

Produced via immunoSEQ multiplex PCR; TCRdb's table is partial and in-frame only. The sample carries roughly 97,000 clones, roughly 87% recorded once. Worth noting for this clone: The antigen remains unidentified.

The specimen was unstimulated CD4+ T cells sorted from spleen or lymph node cells, collected before intestinal transplant. The TCR sequence derives from a human donor who received an intestinal transplant.

The CDR3 loop reads CASSLTTGGGNIQYF. In DNA form, the CDR3 reads TGTGCCAGCAGCTTAACGACAGGAGGAGGGAACATTCAGTACTTC. V gene TRBV7-9 combines with J gene TRBJ2-4; D is perhaps TRBD1 or TRBD2 (6 bases each). Germline-derived CDR1 and CDR2 are SEHNR and FQNEAQ (reference sequence). CDR3 length: 15 residues. Between the trimmed V and J ends, which lost 2 bases and 7 bases, there was a span of 15 bases.